This entry concerns a single T cell receptor (beta chain). This sample is drawn from a study of blood T cell repertoires in COVID-19. Overall study: Samples representing acute and convalescent COVID-19 were sourced from the United States, Italy and Spain. T cells, B-cell-depleted T cells, or PBMCs provided the cDNA or gDNA that served as material.

In the original workflow: How many nucleated cells were present was estimated from reference gene primer amplification. Sequencing used immunoSEQ multiplex PCR; TCRdb keeps in-frame clones, though not all of them. That table supplies the V and J calls and clone size; D and trimming were determined from the DNA. Of almost 25,000 clones listed, approximately 85% are singletons. Germline loops: CDR1 SGHRS, CDR2 YFSETQ. CDR3 length equals 15 residues. Deletions cut 4 bases from V and 5 bases from J, with 19 bases between. This TCR was recovered from a human donor in a cohort sampled during active COVID-19. J is TRBJ2-7 and V is TRBV5-1; a weak D match, TRBD1 (6 bases). The material sequenced was peripheral blood. The CDR3 reads CASSDQGRFTNEQYF. The CDR3 nucleotides are TGCGCCAGCAGCGACCAGGGGCGGTTTACGAACGAGCAGTACTTC.